What follows is one T cell receptor (beta chain) and its context. Its specificity is unknown. The sample originates from a study of cytomegalovirus exposure and HLA in healthy donors. Whole-study findings and limits: Among the sequence variants, a highly shared cluster was likely an artifact of sequencing. Previously analyzed data showed that most TCR beta V segments were productive at a frequency of about 87% or about 30%.

Amplification used 60 Vbeta primers and 13 Jbeta primers. The data were produced by immunoSEQ multiplex PCR, yet TCRdb's version contains in-frame clones alone and is incomplete. The data show more than 75,000 clones, around four fifths seen once. The V end lost 2 bases, the J end lost 3 bases, and 7 bases lay between the germline ends. Germline V lookup: CDR1 SGHTA, CDR2 FQGTGA. The length of the CDR3 is 14 residues. This clonotype was sampled from a woman aged 50 to 60 in good health and CMV-seropositive. The material sequenced was PBMCs. The J gene is TRBJ2-2, the V gene TRBV7-3, with D perhaps matching TRBD2 (5 bases). CDR3 DNA sequence: TGTGCCAGCAGCTTAGACTACTACACCGGGGAGCTGTTTTTT. This encodes CASSLDYYTGELFF.